The entry below describes one TCR beta chain. Its antigen is unidentified. The J segment lost 5 bases and the V segment lost 1 base, leaving 13 bases of the junction unmatched. Per the germline V gene, CDR1 is DFQATT and CDR2 is SNEGSKA (reference sequence). The CDR3 covers 18 residues. This sample was included in a study of T cells in Graves' hyperthyroidism and ophthalmopathy. Uncontrolled infection, other autoimmune disease, pregnancy or lactation barred patients from enrollment. Overall study results and limits: Researchers found most expanded thyroid clonotypes above 0.001 in blood as well.

Amplification yielded TCR beta CDR3 regions, with RNA transcripts as the source. The HTBI primer set served for first-round RT-PCR of the TCR CDR3. TCRdb independently ran MiXCR on the multiplex PCR reads; one entry per CDR3 protein. The table has a few hundred thousand distinct CDR3 sequences, about 46% seen once. The genes are TRBV20-1 and TRBJ2-1; 11 positions agree with TRBD2. The sample comprised peripheral blood or thyroid tissue (not recorded which). This sequence was found in an adult woman with Graves' disease, either hyperthyroidism or ophthalmopathy (not recorded which). This CDR3 is CSARARLAGSSIDNEQFF. CDR3 bases: TGCAGTGCTAGAGCCAGACTAGCGGGAAGTTCAATTGACAATGAGCAGTTCTTC.